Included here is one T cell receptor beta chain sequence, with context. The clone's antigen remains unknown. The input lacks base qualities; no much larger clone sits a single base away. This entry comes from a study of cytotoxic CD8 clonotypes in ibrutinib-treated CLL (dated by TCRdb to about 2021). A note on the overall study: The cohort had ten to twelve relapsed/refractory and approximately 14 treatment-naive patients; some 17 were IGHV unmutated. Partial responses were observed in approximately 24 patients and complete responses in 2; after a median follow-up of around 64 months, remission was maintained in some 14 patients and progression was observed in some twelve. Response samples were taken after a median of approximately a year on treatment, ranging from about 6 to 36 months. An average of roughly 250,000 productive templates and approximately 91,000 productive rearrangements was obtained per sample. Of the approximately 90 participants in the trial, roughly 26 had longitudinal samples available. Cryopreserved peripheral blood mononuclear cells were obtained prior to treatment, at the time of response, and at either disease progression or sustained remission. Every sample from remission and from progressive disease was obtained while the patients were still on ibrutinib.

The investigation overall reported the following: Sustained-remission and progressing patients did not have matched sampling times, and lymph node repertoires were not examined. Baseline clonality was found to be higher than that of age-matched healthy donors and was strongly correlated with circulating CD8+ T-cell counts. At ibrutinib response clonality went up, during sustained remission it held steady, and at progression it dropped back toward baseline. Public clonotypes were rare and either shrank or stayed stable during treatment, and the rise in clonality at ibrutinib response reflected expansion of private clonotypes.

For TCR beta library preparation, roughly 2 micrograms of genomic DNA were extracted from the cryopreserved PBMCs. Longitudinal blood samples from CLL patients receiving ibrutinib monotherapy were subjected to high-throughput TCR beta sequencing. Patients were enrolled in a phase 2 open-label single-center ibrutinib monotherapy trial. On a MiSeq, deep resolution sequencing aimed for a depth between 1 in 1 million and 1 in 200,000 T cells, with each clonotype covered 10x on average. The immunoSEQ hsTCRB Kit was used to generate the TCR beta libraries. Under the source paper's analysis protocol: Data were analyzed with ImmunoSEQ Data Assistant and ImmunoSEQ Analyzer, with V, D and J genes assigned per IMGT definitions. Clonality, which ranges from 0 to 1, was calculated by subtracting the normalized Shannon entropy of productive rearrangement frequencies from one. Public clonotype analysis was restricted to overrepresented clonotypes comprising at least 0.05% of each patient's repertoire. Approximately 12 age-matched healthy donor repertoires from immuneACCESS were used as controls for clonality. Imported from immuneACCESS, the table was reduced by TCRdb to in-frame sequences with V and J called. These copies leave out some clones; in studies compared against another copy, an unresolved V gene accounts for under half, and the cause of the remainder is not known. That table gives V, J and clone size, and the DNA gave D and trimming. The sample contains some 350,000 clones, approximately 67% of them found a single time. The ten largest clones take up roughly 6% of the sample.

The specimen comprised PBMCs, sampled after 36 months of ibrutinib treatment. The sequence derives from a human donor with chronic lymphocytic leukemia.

The DNA is TGTGCCATCAGCCTGACAGGGCGGGACGGGGACTACACCTTC. This yields the protein CAISLTGRDGDYTF. The chain is assembled from TRBV10-3 and TRBJ1-2; 7 bases in between match TRBD1. From the cysteine up to the phenylalanine, the CDR3 has a length of 14 residues. Only the CDR3 DNA is retained, 42 bases long and in frame from the first base. The germline V gene specifies ENHRY as CDR1 and SYGVKD as CDR2. V is trimmed back by 6 bases and J by 10 bases, and the junction contains 14 bases that no gene match accounts for.